These 14 T cell receptor beta chains came from one sample sequenced in a study of CD4 T cells in relation to SARS-CoV-2 and coronaviruses. Their antigen targets remain unknown. CD4+ T cells from unexposed donors were obtained before the COVID-19 pandemic (2011-2018). After ten to eleven days of culture, CD4+ T cells were isolated. The repertoire was sequenced with immunoSEQ multiplex PCR; TCRdb's copy has only in-frame clones and lacks some. The sample consists of tens of thousands of clones, 72% of them appearing once. The sequenced material came from CD4+ T cells from PBMCs, cultured in vitro. The receptors derive from a human donor in good health.

This clone has just one count. The CDR3 loop is CASSLEIGASSYGYTF. In DNA form, the CDR3 reads TGTGCCAGCAGCCTGGAAATCGGTGCCAGCAGCTATGGCTACACCTTC. This rearrangement joins TRBV5-5 to TRBJ1-2; D is unclear. Germline V gene data show CDR1 as SGHKS and CDR2 as YYEKEE (reference sequence). This CDR3 has 16 amino acids. V was clipped by 4 bases and J by 4 bases, with 20 bases between them.

The CDR3 DNA reads as TGTGCCAGCATACGGGGGGGGTATTATACAGATACGCAGTATTTT. Its translation is CASIRGGYYTDTQYF. This chain connects TRBV7-2 to TRBJ2-3; 8 bases are a match to TRBD2. V trimming: 7 bases; J trimming: 3 bases; junction bases outside the gene matches: 9. Germline CDR1 SGHTA, CDR2 FQGNSA. The CDR3 runs to 15 residues.

The gene calls are TRBV10-2 and TRBJ2-5; 7 bases are a match to TRBD2. This CDR3 comprises 13 residues. Germline lookup yields CDR1 WSHSY and CDR2 SAAADI. Trimming at V came to 4 bases and at J to 9 bases, leaving 8 bases not matched to a gene. The CDR3 sequence: CASSAGRGVSQYF. CDR3 bases: TGCGCCAGCAGTGCGGGCCGGGGGGTTTCCCAGTACTTC.

The rearrangement joins TRBV6-4 to TRBJ1-2, with D possibly TRBD1 on 5 matching bases. CDR1 and CDR2 (germline): MRHNA, SNTAGT. The CDR3 is 14 residues long. V was pared by 4 bases and J by 5 bases, with 14 bases between. CDR3 in DNA: TGTGCCAGCAGTGGGGGGTTTAGTGCTTATGGCTACACCTTC. Protein: CASSGGFSAYGYTF.

V gene TRBV2 combines with J gene TRBJ2-5; 12 bases map to TRBD2. With 2 bases clipped from V and 5 bases from J, the junction kept 3 bases outside the gene matches. Per germline, CDR1 SNHLY and CDR2 FYNNEI. This CDR3 is built from 15 residues. The CDR3 nucleotides read TGTGCCAGCAGTGAACTAGCGGGGGGGCACGAGACCCAGTACTTC. Translation gives CASSELAGGHETQYF.

This clone was found a few times. The rearrangement links TRBV10-3 to TRBJ2-2, with 12 nucleotides matching TRBD2. CDR1 is ENHRY, CDR2 SYGVKD, per germline. There are 16 residues in the CDR3. J lost 2 bases, V lost 6 bases, and 4 bases had no gene match. The CDR3 DNA sequence: TGTGCCATCAGCCCTAGCGGGGGGGCTAACACCGGGGAGCTGTTTTTT. It is translated as CAISPSGGANTGELFF.

The genes are TRBV11-2 and TRBJ2-7, with 9 positions matching TRBD1. Trimming cost V 5 bases and J 5 bases; bases outside gene matches: 10. There are 15 residues in the CDR3. CDR1 and CDR2 (germline): SGHAT, FQNNGV. Here the CDR3 reads CASSRVGQGFNEQYF. For the CDR3, the DNA is TGTGCCAGCAGCCGAGTGGGACAGGGCTTTAACGAGCAGTACTTC.

The genes are TRBV27 and TRBJ2-1, with TRBD2 matching 13 bases. J gave up 15 bases and V 6 bases, and 14 bases lay outside the gene matches. The CDR3 is 15 amino acids. Germline V gene lookup returns CDR1 MNHEY and CDR2 SMNVEV (reference sequence). CDR3 residues: CASREDGLAGDLMFF. The CDR3 DNA sequence: TGTGCCAGCAGGGAAGACGGACTAGCGGGAGACCTAATGTTCTTC.

The J gene is TRBJ1-2, the V gene TRBV3-1 (or the pseudogene TRBV3-2); 7 bases agree with TRBD1. The V segment lost 3 bases and the J segment 2 bases; nucleotides outside the gene matches: 6. The CDR3 has 15 residues. Germline V lookup: CDR1 LGHDT, CDR2 YNNKEL (reference sequence). This CDR3 reads CASSHVGQPNYGYTF. CDR3 bases: TGTGCCAGCAGCCATGTGGGACAGCCGAACTATGGCTACACCTTC.

The genes are TRBV7-2 and TRBJ1-1, with 7 bases aligning to TRBD1. CDR3 length equals 15 residues. Germline assignment: CDR1 SGHTA and CDR2 FQGNSA. J lost 1 base, V lost 4 bases, and 6 bases had no gene match. The CDR3: CASSSLRQGNTEAFF. CDR3 nucleotide sequence: TGTGCCAGCAGCTCCTTAAGACAGGGGAACACTGAAGCTTTCTTT.

The chain combines TRBV11-2 with TRBJ2-7; TRBD2 agrees at 13 bases. Germline trimming cut 5 bases from V and 8 bases from J; bases unmatched to any gene: 6. CDR1 and CDR2 (germline): SGHAT, FQNNGV. The CDR3 is 14 amino acids. The CDR3 nucleotides are TGTGCCAGCAGCCCTACTAGCGGGAGGGTTCAGCAGTACTTC. This translates into CASSPTSGRVQQYF.

Worth noting for this clone: Germline is not matched at one junction end, which may reflect a read error. This chain uses TRBV7-8 with TRBJ1-1; 9 positions match TRBD1. The CDR3 contains 14 residues. Per the germline V gene, CDR1 is SGHVS and CDR2 is FQNEAQ. CDR3 loop: CASNLRQGVTEAFF. The CDR3 DNA sequence: TGTGCCAGCAACTTAAGACAGGGGGTCACTGAAGCTTTCTTT.

The chain uses TRBV6-2 or TRBV6-3 and TRBJ2-3; tentatively, D is TRBD2 (6 bases). The germline gives CDR1 MNHEY, CDR2 SVGEGT. Trimming took 4 bases from V and 3 from J, leaving 17 bases between them. This CDR3 region has 16 residues. Written as DNA, the CDR3 is TGTGCCAGCAGTTCTCGAAGGACGGGGAGGACAGATACGCAGTATTTT. It is translated as CASSSRRTGRTDTQYF.

The chain combines TRBV3-1 (or the pseudogene TRBV3-2) with TRBJ2-1; 11 nucleotides agree with TRBD2. V gave up 2 bases and J gave up 8 bases; unmatched junction bases: 11. The germline CDR1 and CDR2 sequences are LGHDT and YNNKEL (reference sequence). The CDR3 length is 17 residues. CDR3 nucleotide sequence: TGTGCCAGCAGCCAACAGTATACTAGCGGGAGAGCTGATGAGCAGTTCTTC. It yields the protein CASSQQYTSGRADEQFF.